This is a list of T cell receptor beta chains from one sample in a study of control samples from healthy donors and cancer patients. Repertoires were generated with immunoSEQ multiplex PCR, while TCRdb's copy carries only in-frame clones and drops some. The sample lists 75,000 to 95,000 clones, about nine tenths occurring once. Sequenced input: blood. These receptors were obtained from a woman younger than 30 in good health. Both conserved end residues are part of each CDR3. The order of the fields is CDR3 length, clone size, J gene, V gene, D gene, CDR3 DNA, CDR3 protein. D genes are given only for firm matches. A row's size may be missing; if present it is once, few, many or a size class.

CDR3 length: 15
clone size: .
J gene: TRBJ1-2
V gene: TRBV27
D gene: .
CDR3 DNA: TGTGCCAGCAGTTTCCTCGGACTGGGTTCCTATGGCTACACCTTC
CDR3 protein: CASSFLGLGSYGYTF

CDR3 length: 15
clone size: .
J gene: TRBJ1-6
V gene: TRBV5-6
D gene: TRBD1
CDR3 DNA: TGTGCCAGCAGCTTCGGGACAGGGGGGAATTCACCCCTCCACTTT
CDR3 protein: CASSFGTGGNSPLHF

CDR3 length: 15
clone size: once
J gene: TRBJ1-4
V gene: TRBV4-1
D gene: .
CDR3 DNA: TGCGCCAGCAGCCAATCCCAGACAACTAATGAAAAACTGTTTTTT
CDR3 protein: CASSQSQTTNEKLFF

CDR3 length: 15
clone size: once
J gene: TRBJ1-2
V gene: TRBV9
D gene: .
CDR3 DNA: TGTGCCAGCAGCGTAGTCGGATCGGACAACATTGGCTACACCTTC
CDR3 protein: CASSVVGSDNIGYTF

CDR3 length: 17
clone size: .
J gene: TRBJ2-5
V gene: TRBV11-3
D gene: .
CDR3 DNA: TGTGCCAGCAGCTTAACCTGGGTGGAGGGGGGACAAGAGACCCAGTACTTC
CDR3 protein: CASSLTWVEGGQETQYF

CDR3 length: 17
clone size: .
J gene: TRBJ1-6
V gene: TRBV5-1
D gene: .
CDR3 DNA: TGCGCCAGCAGCTTGGCCCAGCAGGGCTCCTATAATTCACCCCTCCACTTT
CDR3 protein: CASSLAQQGSYNSPLHF

CDR3 length: 18
clone size: .
J gene: TRBJ2-5
V gene: TRBV21-1
D gene: .
CDR3 DNA: TGTGCCAGCAGCAATAGGGAGTCCGGGACAGGGATACAAGAGACCCAGTACTTC
CDR3 protein: CASSNRESGTGIQETQYF

CDR3 length: 16
clone size: .
J gene: TRBJ1-5
V gene: TRBV7-6
D gene: TRBD1
CDR3 DNA: TGTGCCAGCAGCTCCGGGACAGGGGGGAGCAATCAGCCCCAGCATTTT
CDR3 protein: CASSSGTGGSNQPQHF

CDR3 length: 14
clone size: .
J gene: TRBJ1-2
V gene: TRBV5-1
D gene: TRBD1
CDR3 DNA: TGCGCCAGCAGCTTCGACAGGGTTATCGAAGGCTACACCTTC
CDR3 protein: CASSFDRVIEGYTF

CDR3 length: 16
clone size: few
J gene: TRBJ2-1
V gene: TRBV10-3
D gene: .
CDR3 DNA: TGTGCCATCAGTGAGCGAGGGGGGGATTCAATGAGGGAGCAGTTCTTC
CDR3 protein: CAISERGGDSMREQFF

CDR3 length: 17
clone size: .
J gene: TRBJ1-2
V gene: TRBV28
D gene: .
CDR3 DNA: TGTGCCAGCAGTTATGATGAAGGGACCCTATCTAACTATGGCTACACCTTC
CDR3 protein: CASSYDEGTLSNYGYTF

CDR3 length: 14
clone size: .
J gene: TRBJ1-3
V gene: TRBV29-1
D gene: TRBD1
CDR3 DNA: TGCAGCGTTGGGGGACAGAACTCTGGAAACACCATATATTTT
CDR3 protein: CSVGGQNSGNTIYF

CDR3 length: 15
clone size: .
J gene: TRBJ1-3
V gene: TRBV9
D gene: TRBD1
CDR3 DNA: TGTGCCAGCAGCGTAACGACAGGGGTCGGAAACACCATATATTTT
CDR3 protein: CASSVTTGVGNTIYF